This T cell receptor beta chain appears in the sequencing data of a study of T cell responses to AZD1222 COVID-19 vaccine. TCRdb keeps only in-frame clones here, not all; method: immunoSEQ multiplex PCR. The sample has around 140,000 clones; roughly 92% are singletons. From germline, CDR1 is SQVTM and CDR2 ANQGSEA. The length of the CDR3 is 14 residues. V was pared by 4 bases and J by 2 bases, with 6 bases of the junction left unmatched. The clonotype originates from an adult in good health. The chain links TRBV29-1 to TRBJ2-7; 9 bases are a match to TRBD2. The sample was peripheral blood, taken on day 0 of AZD1222 vaccination. CDR3 DNA sequence: TGCAGCGTTGGATCGCGGGAGGGGGCCTACGAGCAGTACTTC. The encoded protein is CSVGSREGAYEQYF.